This record concerns one TCR beta chain sequence. This entry is derived from a study of T cell changes during pregnancy in multiple sclerosis. The assay was immunoSEQ multiplex PCR, and TCRdb's table has in-frame clones only and misses some. This table has about 59,000 clones, approximately 90% appearing once. The sample here was peripheral blood, taken in the third trimester of pregnancy. This TCR derives from a female donor in good health, enrolled as a control in a pregnancy study.

The CDR3 DNA reads TGCGCCAGCAGCTTGGGGGGGGACACTGAAGCTTTCTTT. It yields the protein CASSLGGDTEAFF. This chain links TRBV5-1 with TRBJ1-1; weak D call: TRBD1 (5 bases). The CDR3 is made up of 13 amino acids. V dropped 0 bases and J dropped 3 bases, with 6 bases sitting between them. The germline gives CDR1 SGHRS, CDR2 YFSETQ.